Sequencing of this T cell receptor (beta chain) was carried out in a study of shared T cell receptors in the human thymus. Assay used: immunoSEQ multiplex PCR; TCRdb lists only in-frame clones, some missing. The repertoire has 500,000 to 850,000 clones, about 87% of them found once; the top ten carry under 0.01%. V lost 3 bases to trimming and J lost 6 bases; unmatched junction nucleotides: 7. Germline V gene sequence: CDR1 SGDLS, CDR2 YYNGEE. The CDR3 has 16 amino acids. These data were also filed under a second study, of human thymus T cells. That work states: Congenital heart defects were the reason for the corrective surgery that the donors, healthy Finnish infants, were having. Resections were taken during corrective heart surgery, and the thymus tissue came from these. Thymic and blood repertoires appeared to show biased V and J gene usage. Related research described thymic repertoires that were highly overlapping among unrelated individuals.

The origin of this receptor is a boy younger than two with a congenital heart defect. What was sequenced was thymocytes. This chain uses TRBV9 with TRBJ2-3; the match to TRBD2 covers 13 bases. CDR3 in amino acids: CASSARLAGGSDTQYF. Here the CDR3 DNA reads TGTGCCAGCAGCGCCCGACTAGCGGGGGGATCCGATACGCAGTATTTT.